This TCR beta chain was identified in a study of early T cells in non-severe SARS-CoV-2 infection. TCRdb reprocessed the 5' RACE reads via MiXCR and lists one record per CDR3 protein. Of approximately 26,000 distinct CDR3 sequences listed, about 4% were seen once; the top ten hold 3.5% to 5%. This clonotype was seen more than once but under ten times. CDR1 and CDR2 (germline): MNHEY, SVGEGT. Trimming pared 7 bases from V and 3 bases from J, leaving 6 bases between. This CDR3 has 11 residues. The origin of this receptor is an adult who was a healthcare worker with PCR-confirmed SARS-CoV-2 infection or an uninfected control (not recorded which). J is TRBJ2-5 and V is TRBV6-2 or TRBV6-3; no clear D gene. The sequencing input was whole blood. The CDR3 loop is CASTAKETQYF. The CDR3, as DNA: TGTGCCAGCACGGCGAAAGAGACCCAGTACTTC.